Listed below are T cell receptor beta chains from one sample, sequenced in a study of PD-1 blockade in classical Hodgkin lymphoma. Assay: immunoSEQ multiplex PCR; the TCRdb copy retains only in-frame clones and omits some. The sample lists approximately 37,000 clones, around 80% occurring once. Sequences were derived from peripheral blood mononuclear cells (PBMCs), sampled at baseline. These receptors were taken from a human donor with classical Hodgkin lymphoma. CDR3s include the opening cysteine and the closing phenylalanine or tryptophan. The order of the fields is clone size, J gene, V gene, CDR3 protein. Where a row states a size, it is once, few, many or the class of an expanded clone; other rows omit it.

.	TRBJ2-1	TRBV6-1	CASSIAKPVGGQFF
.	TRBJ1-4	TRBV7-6	CASSLETGGEANEKLFF
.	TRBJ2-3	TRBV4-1	CASSQELAGIFTQYF
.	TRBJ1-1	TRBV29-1	CSVIGGKEGNTEAFF
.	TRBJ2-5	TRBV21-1	CASSNIQGASGDQETQYF
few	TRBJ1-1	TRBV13	CASSLNLGQGGTEAFF
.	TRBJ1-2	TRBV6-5	CASSYSRTGRPGYTF
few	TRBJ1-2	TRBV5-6	CASSGPDKHGYTF
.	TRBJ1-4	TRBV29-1	CSVEWGEGEKLFF
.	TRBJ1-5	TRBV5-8	CASSLNRDRGLYSNQPQHF
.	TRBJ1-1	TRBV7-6	CASSLTGEAFF
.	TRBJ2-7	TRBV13	CASSLGPLAGGSSEQYF